Below, 3 T cell receptor beta chains from the same sample are listed, as sequenced in a study of human T cells and chemical hapten exposure. Sample time point: patch test 3, about 24 weeks after DPC sensitization. Sample treatment: therapeutic diphenylcyclopropenone sensitization with weekly scalp DPC. TCRdb used MiXCR to reprocess the RACE reads, holding one entry per CDR3 protein. The data hold 90,000 to 140,000 distinct CDR3 sequences, with less than 35% observed a single time. Source: whole blood, taken in connection with sensitization to the hapten diphenylcyclopropenone (DPC). Source of these receptors: a man between 40 and 49 years old with alopecia areata. Some clones in this sample may be carry-over from other donors' samples.

The chain joins TRBV10-3 to TRBJ2-6; 9 nucleotides agree with TRBD2. V lost 0 bases and J lost 1; bases outside the gene matches: 10. CDR1 and CDR2 from the germline V gene are ENHRY and SYGVKD. The CDR3 spans 20 residues. The DNA for the CDR3 is TGTGCCATCAGTGAGTCGACTTTGCGGGAGGGCCCTTCTGGGGCCAACGTCCTGACTTTC. It is translated as CAISESTLREGPSGANVLTF.

This clonotype was observed a few times. The gene calls are TRBV7-2 and TRBJ2-3; maybe TRBD1 (6 bases). CDR1 is SGHTA and CDR2 is FQGNSA in the germline V gene. V was cut by 0 bases and J by 3 bases, with 10 bases left in between. The CDR3 extends over 15 amino acids. CDR3 residues: CASSLATGRTDTQYF. For the CDR3, the DNA is TGTGCCAGCAGCTTAGCGACAGGCCGTACAGATACGCAGTATTTT. The full variable domain, in which reference TRBV7-2 and TRBJ2-3 provide the parts outside the CDR3, is GAGVSQSPSNKVTEKGKDVELRCDPISGHTALYWYRQSLGQGLEFLIYFQGNSAPDKSGLPSDRFSAERTGGSVSTLTIQRTQQEDSAVYLCASSLATGRTDTQYFGPGTRLTVL.

There are a few counts of this clonotype. The chain has TRBV7-9 and TRBJ2-7; D uncertain. The CDR3 length is 13 residues. Germline lookup yields CDR1 SEHNR and CDR2 FQNEAQ (reference sequence). V was cut by 2 bases and J by 2 bases, with 7 bases left in between. CDR3 residues: CASSLPGTYEQYF. Here the CDR3 DNA reads TGTGCCAGCAGCTTACCCGGTACCTACGAGCAGTACTTC.